A single sample gave rise to the 18 T cell receptor beta chains below, sequenced in a study of type 1 and type 2 diabetes patients. The PCR template was genomic DNA. Multiplex PCR with 30 forward and 13 reverse primers amplified the TCR beta CDR3. TCRdb re-analysed the multiplex PCR reads in MiXCR, keeping a single row per CDR3 protein. Of 270,000 or so distinct CDR3 sequences listed, roughly 50% are singletons. The sequenced sample was peripheral blood mononuclear cells (PBMCs). These receptors all come from a young man with type 2 diabetes.

The chain is built from TRBV27 and TRBJ2-2; D unclear. Germline values: CDR1 MNHEY, CDR2 SMNVEV (reference sequence). Trimming left V 7 bases short and J 0 bases short, with 15 bases between. CDR3 length: 16 residues. The CDR3 DNA is TGTGCCAGCAACAACAGTTCCAACGCGAACACCGGGGAGCTGTTTTTT. It yields the protein CASNNSSNANTGELFF.

This clonotype was counted ten times or more. This chain connects TRBV7-2 to TRBJ2-7; no firm D call. The length of the CDR3 is 12 residues. Germline V lookup: CDR1 SGHTA, CDR2 FQGNSA. V gave up 3 bases and J gave up 4 bases, with 7 bases separating them. In DNA, the CDR3 is TGTGCCAGCAGCTTTCGACATTACGAGCAGTACTTC. This sequence encodes CASSFRHYEQYF.

In its sample, this clonotype was seen a few times. The gene calls are TRBV7-8 and TRBJ1-5; 7 bases align to TRBD1. Germline V lookup: CDR1 SGHVS, CDR2 FQNEAQ. Trimming took 0 bases from V and 5 from J; bases not matched to a gene: 7. The CDR3 spans 16 residues. This CDR3 is CASSLALQGDHQPQHF. The CDR3 DNA sequence: TGTGCCAGCAGCTTAGCGTTGCAGGGGGACCATCAGCCCCAGCATTTT.

This clonotype has a single count. The chain is built from TRBV28 and TRBJ1-2; no definite D call. CDR3 length equals 14 residues. Trimming left V 1 base short and J 3 bases short, with 9 bases between. The germline gives CDR1 MDHEN, CDR2 SYDVKM. The CDR3 spells CASSLYRTDYGYTF. In DNA, the CDR3 is TGTGCCAGCAGTTTATACAGAACTGACTATGGCTACACCTTC.

The rearrangement links TRBV7-3 to TRBJ2-7; 9 positions match TRBD1. This CDR3 is 15 amino acids long. Germline V gene lookup returns CDR1 SGHTA and CDR2 FQGTGA. V trimming: 6 bases; J trimming: 2 bases; junction bases outside the gene matches: 8. CDR3 in DNA: TGTGCCAGCAGTACCCCCGGGACAGGGACCTACGAGCAGTACTTC. Its translation is CASSTPGTGTYEQYF.

The chain couples TRBV2 to TRBJ1-1; D is uncertain. The CDR3 runs 14 residues. Trimming removed 4 bases at V and 6 bases at J, with 15 bases between. CDR1 and CDR2 (germline): SNHLY, FYNNEI. CDR3 nucleotides: TGTGCCAGCAGTGGGAGTGGAGGTTTCTCTGAAGCTTTCTTT. Its translation is CASSGSGGFSEAFF. Full variable domain (missing parts from reference TRBV2 and TRBJ1-1): EPEVTQTPSHQVTQMGQEVILRCVPISNHLYFYWYRQILGQKVEFLVSFYNNEISEKSEIFDDQFSVERPDGSNFTLKIRSTKLEDSAMYFCASSGSGGFSEAFFGQGTRLTVV.

The chain links TRBV20-1 to TRBJ2-2; 8 bases are shared with TRBD2. The CDR3 has 16 residues. The germline V gene encodes CDR1 DFQATT and CDR2 SNEGSKA (reference sequence). V trimming: 3 bases; J trimming: 1 base; junction bases outside the gene matches: 7. The CDR3 sequence: CSARESGSGNTGELFF. The CDR3 DNA follows: TGCAGTGCTAGGGAAAGCGGGAGTGGGAACACCGGGGAGCTGTTTTTT.

The V gene is TRBV2, the J gene TRBJ2-7, with a weak D call TRBD2 (6 bases). Germline values: CDR1 SNHLY, CDR2 FYNNEI. The V end lost 7 bases, the J end lost 4 bases, and 11 bases lay between the germline ends. This CDR3 spans 12 amino acids. CDR3 sequence (DNA): TGTGCCAGCACCCAGACTAGGTACGAGCAGTACTTC. Its protein is CASTQTRYEQYF.

V gene TRBV7-3 combines with J gene TRBJ1-6; D is uncertain. The V end was cut by 4 bases, the J end by 7 bases, with 11 bases between. CDR3 length equals 14 residues. CDR1 SGHTA and CDR2 FQGTGA come from the germline V gene. The CDR3: CASSSAGLNSPLHF. CDR3 bases: TGTGCCAGCAGCTCGGCAGGACTCAATTCACCCCTCCACTTT.

V gene TRBV19 combines with J gene TRBJ1-6, with D hard to call. V was shortened by 6 bases and J by 1 base, with 13 bases between the two germline ends. The germline CDR1 and CDR2 sequences are LNHDA and SQIVND (reference sequence). The CDR3 contains 16 residues. The CDR3 DNA sequence: TGTGCCAGTAGCCAAATTGGACGGTCCTATAATTCACCCCTCCACTTT. Protein: CASSQIGRSYNSPLHF.

The chain recombines TRBV29-1 with TRBJ2-7; 9 bases are shared with TRBD1. The CDR3 totals 12 residues. The germline CDR1 and CDR2 sequences are SQVTM and ANQGSEA. V dropped 7 bases and J dropped 5; count of bases not matched to a gene: 6. As DNA, the CDR3 is TGCAGCGCTAAGGGACAGGGAGACGAGCAGTACTTC. Its translation is CSAKGQGDEQYF.

The chain couples TRBV7-6 to TRBJ2-5; 13 bases map to TRBD2. Germline assignment: CDR1 SGHVS and CDR2 FNYEAQ. The V segment lost 5 bases and the J segment 6 bases; nucleotides outside the gene matches: 6. The CDR3 totals 15 residues. In DNA, the CDR3 is TGTGCCAGCAGCCCGACTAGCGGGGGGTTAAAGACCCAGTACTTC. Its protein product is CASSPTSGGLKTQYF.

This clonotype is a singleton in its sample. Possible read error: a much larger clone is one base away. This chain connects TRBV2 to TRBJ2-7, with D unclear. There are 14 residues in the CDR3. From germline, CDR1 is SNHLY and CDR2 FYNNEI. V shed 7 bases and J shed 2 bases, with 15 bases lying between them. CDR3 in amino acids: CASMGLEDPYEQYF. The CDR3 coding sequence is TGTGCCAGCATGGGGTTAGAAGACCCCTACGAGCAGTACTTC. Full variable domain (rest looked up from reference TRBV2 and TRBJ2-7): EPEVTQTPSHQVTQMGQEVILRCVPISNHLYFYWYRQILGQKVEFLVSFYNNEISEKSEIFDDQFSVERPDGSNFTLKIRSTKLEDSAMYFCASMGLEDPYEQYFGPGTRLTVT.

Here the CDR3 reads CAWSVRRSSGANVLTF. The CDR3 DNA sequence: TGTGCCTGGAGTGTAAGGCGTAGCTCTGGGGCCAACGTCCTGACTTTC. The J gene is TRBJ2-6, the V gene TRBV30; D call uncertain. This CDR3 comprises 16 residues. V gave up 0 bases and J gave up 0 bases, with 9 bases separating them. The germline gives CDR1 GTSNPN, CDR2 SVGIG (reference sequence).

This chain uses TRBV27 with TRBJ1-5; no clear D gene. The CDR3 totals 13 residues. Germline V lookup: CDR1 MNHEY, CDR2 SMNVEV (reference sequence). Trimming took off 3 bases at V and 3 bases at J, with 6 bases between the two ends. The CDR3 sequence: CASSLQINQPQHF. CDR3 bases: TGTGCCAGCAGTTTGCAGATCAATCAGCCCCAGCATTTT.

The rearrangement links TRBV12-3 or TRBV12-4 to TRBJ2-5; no firm D call. V was cut by 6 bases and J by 5 bases, with 7 bases left in between. CDR3 size: 11 residues. CDR3 loop: CASRTTETQYF. The CDR3 DNA is TGTGCCAGCAGGACGACCGAGACCCAGTACTTC.

The V gene is TRBV15, the J gene TRBJ1-2; 8 positions match TRBD1. After removal of 5 bases from V and 6 bases from J, the junction contained 8 bases not matched to a gene. CDR1 is LNHNV, CDR2 YYDKDF, per germline (reference sequence). The CDR3 consists of 14 residues. The CDR3 coding sequence is TGTGCCACCAGCGGGTCGGACAGGGCGGATGGCTACACCTTC. Its translation is CATSGSDRADGYTF.

The genes are TRBV2 and TRBJ2-3, with 10 bases fitting TRBD2. V was clipped by 3 bases and J by 4 bases; unmatched bases: 4. CDR1 and CDR2 (germline): SNHLY, FYNNEI. This CDR3 has 15 amino acids. The CDR3 DNA is TGTGCCAGCAGTGAGCTAGCGGGGGTGTCAGATACGCAGTATTTT. Protein: CASSELAGVSDTQYF.